The present T cell receptor beta chain was sequenced within a study of graft-versus-host responses after intestinal transplantation. Looking at the study overall: Every recipient had anti-thymocyte globulin induction and 2 to 4 years of tacrolimus plus steroids.

Study-level findings and limits: High graft-versus-host to host-versus-graft clonal ratios were seen in allografts of patients with graft-donor T cell macrochimerism. Recipient marrow contained GvH clones, some of which appeared first in ileum or blood. Early after transplant, HvG clones declined as circulating GvH clones peaked.

The V and J ends lost 0 bases and 7 bases respectively, with 12 bases between them. The germline gives CDR1 MNHNY, CDR2 SVGAGI (reference sequence). CDR3 length: 15 residues. Comments on this clone: Its matching antigen is unknown.

The repertoire was sequenced with immunoSEQ multiplex PCR; TCRdb's copy has only in-frame clones and lacks some. The table shows some 39,000 clones, with roughly 90% occurring only once. The rearrangement joins TRBV6-6 to TRBJ2-2; D possibly matches TRBD1 or TRBD2 (5 bases each). The TCR originated in a human patient who received an intestinal transplant, so some T cells may come from the graft donor. The sample in question was PBMCs, obtained almost 270 days after transplant. CDR3 region: CASSYSRRDVGELFF. The CDR3 region has the DNA TGTGCCAGCAGTTACTCGCGAAGGGACGTCGGGGAGCTGTTTTTT.